The 18 T cell receptor beta chains reported below all come from one sample, sequenced in a study of PD-L1 blockade in urothelial cancer. This table comes from immunoSEQ multiplex PCR, and its TCRdb copy is limited to in-frame clones, with some not included. The sample contains about 80,000 clones, around 90% of which appear only once. The source was PBMCs, collected around atezolizumab (anti-PD-L1) treatment. The origin of the receptors is a woman between 70 and 85 years old with urothelial cancer.

The gene calls are TRBV5-1 and TRBJ1-2, with 8 nucleotides matching TRBD1. V lost 2 bases, J lost 2 bases, and 8 bases stayed unmatched. The CDR3 runs to 16 residues. Germline lookup yields CDR1 SGHRS and CDR2 YFSETQ. In nucleotides, the CDR3 is TGCGCCAGCAGCTTCGGCAGGGGGCCGGGGAACTATGGCTACACCTTC. Encoded protein: CASSFGRGPGNYGYTF.

CDR3: CASSLYVGNSPLHF. The CDR3 nucleotides read TGTGCCAGCAGCTTGTACGTTGGCAATTCACCCCTCCACTTT. The rearrangement uses TRBV7-8 and TRBJ1-6; no reliable D call. CDR3 size: 14 residues. The germline CDR1 and CDR2 sequences are SGHVS and FQNEAQ. Trimming shortened V by 3 bases and J by 7 bases, and 10 bases separated the two germline ends.

The CDR3 coding sequence is TGTGCATCCGGGTCCTTCACCGGGGAGCTGTTTTTT. It specifies CASGSFTGELFF. The V call is TRBV11-3, the J call TRBJ2-2; D not certain. Germline V gives CDR1 SGHNT, CDR2 YENEEA. There are 12 residues in the CDR3.

The chain has TRBV9 and TRBJ1-1; D perhaps matches TRBD1 (5 bases). The V gene's germline CDR1 is SGDLS and CDR2 YYNGEE. The length of the CDR3 is 14 residues. V lost 5 bases and J 4 bases, leaving 15 bases between the germline ends. CDR3 nucleotides: TGTGCCAGCAGTCCCACCGACAGAAGCACTGAAGCTTTCTTT. It encodes CASSPTDRSTEAFF.

The J gene is TRBJ1-5, the V gene TRBV9; the D is unclear. Germline V CDR1 and CDR2: SGDLS, YYNGEE. The CDR3 contains 14 residues. Trimming cost V 2 bases and J 4 bases, with 10 bases left between them. The CDR3 bases are TGTGCCAGCAGCGTGGGTTCGGGAAATCAGCCCCAGCATTTT. This gives the protein CASSVGSGNQPQHF.

V is TRBV5-1 and J is TRBJ2-3; possible D gene TRBD2, 6 bases. This CDR3 is built from 15 residues. CDR1 SGHRS and CDR2 YFSETQ come from the germline V gene. V was clipped by 4 bases and J by 3 bases, with 15 bases between them. The CDR3 DNA follows: TGCGCCAGCAGCCCTGGAGGGCAATCAACAGATACGCAGTATTTT. This gives the protein CASSPGGQSTDTQYF. The complete variable domain, with remaining parts taken from reference TRBV5-1 and TRBJ2-3, reads KAGVTQTPRYLIKTRGQQVTLSCSPISGHRSVSWYQQTPGQGLQFLFEYFSETQRNKGNFPGRFSGRQFSNSRSEMNVSTLELGDSALYLCASSPGGQSTDTQYFGPGTRLTVL.

This clone was seen only a few times. The gene calls are TRBV15 and TRBJ1-1; a possible D gene is TRBD1 (6 bases). CDR3 length: 13 amino acids. Trimming removed 0 bases from V and 4 bases from J, with 6 bases in between. From germline, CDR1 is LNHNV and CDR2 YYDKDF (reference sequence). CDR3 sequence reads: CATSREGGTEAFF. As DNA, the CDR3 is TGTGCCACCAGCAGAGAAGGGGGCACTGAAGCTTTCTTT.

The chain recombines TRBV4-1 with TRBJ2-7; tentative D call: TRBD1 (7 bases). Germline lookup yields CDR1 MGHRA and CDR2 YSYEKL. The V gene lost 1 base and the J gene lost 6 bases, with 19 bases spanning the gap. This CDR3 is built from 16 residues. The CDR3 is CASSQGPTHRGGEQYF. CDR3 nucleotides: TGCGCCAGCAGCCAAGGTCCCACGCACAGGGGAGGCGAGCAGTACTTC.

This chain connects TRBV2 to TRBJ2-7; a possible D gene is TRBD2 (5 bases). Germline V gene data show CDR1 as SNHLY and CDR2 as FYNNEI. The CDR3 covers 13 residues. With 4 bases removed from V and 2 bases from J, the gap between germline ends came to 9 bases. CDR3 nucleotides: TGTGCCAGCAGTGGAGGGATTGCCTACGAGCAGTACTTC. Translated, it gives CASSGGIAYEQYF.

The chain uses TRBV27 and TRBJ2-7; D remains unclear. Germline V gene data show CDR1 as MNHEY and CDR2 as SMNVEV (reference sequence). There are 13 residues in the CDR3. Trimming stripped 2 bases from V and 3 bases from J, with 8 bases between. The CDR3 region is CASSLGQVYEQYF. CDR3 coding DNA: TGTGCCAGCAGTTTAGGGCAGGTCTACGAGCAGTACTTC.

This chain joins TRBV4-3 and TRBJ2-5; the D is unclear. The CDR3 is 16 amino acids. Germline CDR1 reads LGHNA; CDR2 reads YSLEER. The germline V and J ends were trimmed by 0 bases and 7 bases, with 18 bases remaining between them. For the CDR3, the DNA is TGCGCCAGCAGCCAAGATGTCATTTGGAGCCCGGGGACCCAGTACTTC. Amino acid sequence: CASSQDVIWSPGTQYF.

V gene TRBV19 combines with J gene TRBJ2-7; TRBD1 matches at 7 bases. The CDR3 runs to 14 residues. Germline loops: CDR1 LNHDA, CDR2 SQIVND (reference sequence). V trimming: 4 bases; J trimming: 5 bases; junction bases outside the gene matches: 8. The CDR3 nucleotides are TGTGCCAGTAGTACCTACCCAGGACAGGACGAGCAGTACTTC. Protein: CASSTYPGQDEQYF.

The genes are TRBV29-1 and TRBJ2-5, with TRBD1 as a possible D gene (6 bases). CDR3 length equals 13 residues. CDR1 and CDR2 (germline): SQVTM, ANQGSEA. The V gene lost 7 bases and the J gene lost 0 bases, with 12 bases spanning the gap. The chain's CDR3 is CSARGWYQETQYF. CDR3 coding DNA: TGCAGCGCTAGGGGGTGGTACCAAGAGACCCAGTACTTC.

The rearrangement uses TRBV10-3 and TRBJ2-5; 7 bases agree with TRBD2. V lost 6 bases to trimming and J lost 3 bases; unmatched junction nucleotides: 7. Germline V gene data show CDR1 as ENHRY and CDR2 as SYGVKD. The CDR3 consists of 14 residues. CDR3 protein: CAISSSGQKETQYF. CDR3 nucleotide sequence: TGTGCCATCAGCTCTAGCGGTCAAAAAGAGACCCAGTACTTC.

The chain uses TRBV6-1 and TRBJ1-2; 7 nucleotides agree with TRBD1. This CDR3 comprises 15 residues. From germline, CDR1 is MNHNS and CDR2 SASEGT. V lost 7 bases, J lost 6 bases, and 14 bases stayed unmatched. CDR3 in amino acids: CASTTGDSPSNGYTF. In DNA form, the CDR3 reads TGTGCCAGCACTACGGGGGACAGCCCTTCCAATGGCTACACCTTC.

The chain is built from TRBV18 and TRBJ1-1, with D possibly TRBD1 on 6 matching bases. With 5 bases removed from V and 3 bases from J, the gap between germline ends came to 22 bases. CDR3 length: 17 amino acids. From germline, CDR1 is KGHSH and CDR2 LQKENI. This CDR3 is CASSFTHGREGDTEAFF. The CDR3 bases are TGTGCCAGCTCATTCACCCATGGCCGGGAGGGGGACACTGAAGCTTTCTTT.

The V and J genes are TRBV19 and TRBJ2-2; D remains unclear. Germline V CDR1 and CDR2: LNHDA, SQIVND (reference sequence). Trimming stripped 5 bases from V and 4 bases from J, with 11 bases between. The length of the CDR3 is 14 residues. The CDR3 loop is CASSRPGLTGELFF. CDR3 in DNA: TGTGCCAGTAGTCGTCCAGGCCTCACCGGGGAGCTGTTTTTT.

This clone turned up a few times. The V and J genes are TRBV7-2 and TRBJ2-2; D gene uncertain. Germline V lookup: CDR1 SGHTA, CDR2 FQGNSA. V was shortened by 5 bases and J by 1 base, with 8 bases between the two germline ends. The CDR3 is 14 residues long. CDR3 in DNA: TGTGCCAGCAGCCCCCCATTGAACACCGGGGAGCTGTTTTTT. This translates into CASSPPLNTGELFF.